This T cell receptor (beta chain) originates from a study of blood T cell repertoires in COVID-19. Study at large: From the United States, Italy and Spain came samples of acute and convalescent COVID-19.

Original processing notes: Cell counts per sample came from amplifying reference gene primers. Clones were read by immunoSEQ multiplex PCR, and TCRdb kept only the in-frame ones, dropping some. D and trimming were read from the DNA, whereas the V and J calls and clone size are those reported in that table. The sample carries 250,000 or so clones, 65% to 90% recorded once. In terms of age and location, participants ranged from roughly 18 to 90 years and lived in about two dozen US areas. The CDR3 totals 17 residues. The material sequenced was PBMCs or T cells enriched from blood (not recorded which). The genes are TRBV21-1 and TRBJ2-2; TRBD1 reflects the table's D call only, with no check against the DNA. TRBV21-1 is a pseudogene. The receptor comes from a man between 40 and 49 years old who had recovered from COVID-19. CDR3 bases: TGTGCCAGCAGCACAATACCGGGACAGGGCGACACCGGGGAGCTGTTTTTT. Protein sequence: CASSTIPGQGDTGELFF.